This TCR beta chain was observed in a study of PD-L1 blockade in urothelial cancer. Study-wide context: The patients first took atezolizumab around 2014, receiving 1,200 mg intravenously every 3 weeks. Male patients with bladder-origin urothelial cancer numbered about nine tenths of the roughly 29.

The repertoire was sequenced with immunoSEQ multiplex PCR; TCRdb's copy has only in-frame clones and lacks some. The sample lists 45,000 to 70,000 clones; over 75% were seen once. Sample time point: pretreatment peripheral blood. This clone showed up just a few times. CDR1 and CDR2 from the germline V gene are SGHAT and FQDESV (reference sequence). V was cut by 3 bases and J by 1 base, with 9 bases left in between. The CDR3 is made up of 15 amino acids. The chain joins TRBV11-1 to TRBJ2-2; no definite D call. This receptor was obtained from an older man with urothelial cancer. The sequencing here drew on PBMCs, taken around atezolizumab (anti-PD-L1) treatment. CDR3 region: CASSLSEKNTGELFF. The CDR3 nucleotides read TGTGCCAGCAGCTTGTCAGAAAAGAACACCGGGGAGCTGTTTTTT.